Listed below are T cell receptor beta chains from one sample, sequenced in a study of T cells after yellow fever vaccination. In TCRdb, the 5' RACE reads were re-called with MiXCR into one record per CDR3 protein. Of almost 600,000 distinct CDR3 sequences listed, 13% were seen once; the top ten hold around 15%. Here the sequenced sample was PBMCs, taken on the day of the yellow fever booster vaccination. These receptors were obtained from a man between 25 and 39 years old who received the YFV17D yellow fever vaccine. The CDR3 runs from the conserved cysteine through the conserved F or W. A D gene is named only where the DNA matches it firmly. Part of the rows lack a size; the others show once, few, many or a class for expanded clones.

TRBV5-1	TRBD2	few	TRBJ2-1	TGCGCCAGCAGCCCCTTGACTAGCGGGAGGACTGAGCAGTTCTTC	CASSPLTSGRTEQFF
TRBV7-2	.	once	TRBJ2-3	TGTGCCAGCAGCCAACACGACCGAGCTACAGATACGCAGTATTTT	CASSQHDRATDTQYF
TRBV28	.	.	TRBJ1-1	TGTGCCAGCAGTTTAATAAGTAGAGGGGCGGACACTGAAGCTTTCTTT	CASSLISRGADTEAFF
TRBV7-2	.	many	TRBJ2-2	TGTGCCAGCAATACAAGGGGCGGGGAGCTGTTTTTT	CASNTRGGELFF
TRBV7-2	.	few	TRBJ2-1	TGTGCCAGCAGTCGACCCAATGAGCAGTTCTTC	CASSRPNEQFF
TRBV29-1	.	.	TRBJ2-1	TGCAGCGTTGATCGCGGGTATGAGCAGTTCTTC	CSVDRGYEQFF
TRBV24-1	.	.	TRBJ2-3	TGTGCCACCAGTGAATCAGATACAGATACGCAGTATTTT	CATSESDTDTQYF
TRBV20-1	.	.	TRBJ2-5	TGCAGTGCTAGACTGTTAGAGACCCAGTACTTC	CSARLLETQYF
TRBV12-3/TRBV12-4	TRBD2	few	TRBJ2-3	TGTGCCAGCAGTTTCGGGCTAGCGGGAGGTACGCAGTATTTT	CASSFGLAGGTQYF
TRBV5-1	.	.	TRBJ2-5	TGCGCCAGCAGCTTGGCTCGTCCGGAGACCCAGTACTTC	CASSLARPETQYF
TRBV10-3	.	.	TRBJ2-6	TGTGCCATCAGTGAATCCCGACAGTCTGGGGCCAACGTCCTGACTTTC	CAISESRQSGANVLTF
TRBV20-1	.	many	TRBJ1-5	TGCAGTGCTAGAGAGGGGGGCAATCAGCCCCAGCATTTT	CSAREGGNQPQHF
TRBV10-2	.	few	TRBJ2-1	TGCGCCAGCCAACATACCCCTCGGGATGAGCAGTTCTTC	CASQHTPRDEQFF
TRBV20-1	.	few	TRBJ1-1	TGCAGTGCCCCGGCCCTATGGGAGAACACTGAAGCTTTCTTT	CSAPALWENTEAFF
TRBV12-3/TRBV12-4	.	.	TRBJ1-5	TGTGCCAGCAGTTTAGATCGGGGGTCTCAGCCCCAGCATTTT	CASSLDRGSQPQHF
TRBV18	TRBD1	.	TRBJ1-5	TGTGCCAGCTCTCGAGAACAGGGGGCTCAGCCCCAGCATTTT	CASSREQGAQPQHF
TRBV6-2/TRBV6-3	.	.	TRBJ2-7	TGTGCCAGCACCCCGCCTGGGGACATAACCTACGAGCAGTACTTC	CASTPPGDITYEQYF
TRBV29-1	.	few	TRBJ2-3	TGCAGCGTTGACCAGCGGGGCACAGATACGCAGTATTTT	CSVDQRGTDTQYF
TRBV7-2	.	few	TRBJ2-1	TGTGCCAGCAGCTTAGCTCTCGCGGGATATCACAATGAGCAGTTCTTC	CASSLALAGYHNEQFF
TRBV7-2	.	many	TRBJ2-1	TGTGCCAGCAGCTACTCTAGCGCGACCTACAATGAGCAGTTCTTC	CASSYSSATYNEQFF
TRBV10-3	.	many	TRBJ2-1	TGTGCCATCAGTGAGAGCAACGTTGGGAGTGAGCAGTTCTTC	CAISESNVGSEQFF
TRBV19	TRBD1	.	TRBJ2-2	TGTGCCAGTCTACGGGACAGGGGAACCGGGGAGCTGTTTTTT	CASLRDRGTGELFF
TRBV11-2	.	few	TRBJ2-7	TGTGCCAGCAGCCTACCTCTGGCGGGTGAACGGAGGTACGAGCAGTACTTC	CASSLPLAGERRYEQYF
TRBV7-9	.	few	TRBJ2-3	TGTGCCAGCAGCTTTTCGGGAGTCACAGATACGCAGTATTTT	CASSFSGVTDTQYF
TRBV20-1	.	.	TRBJ2-7	TGCAGTGCTATAACAACCCAACCCTACGAGCAGTACTTC	CSAITTQPYEQYF
TRBV15	.	.	TRBJ2-1	TGTGCCACCAGCAGGCCGGCGGGTGCTACCTACAATGAGCAGTTCTTC	CATSRPAGATYNEQFF
TRBV6-4	.	few	TRBJ2-2	TGTGCCAGCAAATATCAGGGGAGCACCGGGGAGCTGTTTTTT	CASKYQGSTGELFF
TRBV21-1	.	few	TRBJ2-3	TGTGCCAGCAGCAAAGTCGACAGGGGGCCATCAGATACGCAGTATTTT	CASSKVDRGPSDTQYF
TRBV5-1	TRBD1	.	TRBJ2-5	TGCGCCAGCAGCGGCCTGGGACAGGAGGGCCGGGTTTTAGAGACCCAGTACTTC	CASSGLGQEGRVLETQYF
TRBV20-1	.	.	TRBJ2-3	TGCAGTGCTGGGGACACTACTCCGGGGGATACGCAGTATTTT	CSAGDTTPGDTQYF
TRBV25-1	TRBD1	few	TRBJ2-6	TGTGCCAGCAAGGACAGGGAGTCACAAGGAGGGGCCAACGTCCTGACTTTC	CASKDRESQGGANVLTF
TRBV14	TRBD1	few	TRBJ1-6	TGTGCCAGCAGCCAAGATCCGGGACAGGTCTATTCACCCCTCCACTTT	CASSQDPGQVYSPLHF
TRBV18	.	.	TRBJ2-3	TGTGCCAGCTCACCTATGAATCCGGGTGATACGCAGTATTTT	CASSPMNPGDTQYF
TRBV27	.	few	TRBJ1-2	TGTGCCAGCGCTGGTGTCGGTGCGATCTATGGCTACACCTTC	CASAGVGAIYGYTF
TRBV4-3	.	.	TRBJ2-3	TGCGCCAGCAGCCAAGATTCCGCCAATACGCAGTATTTT	CASSQDSANTQYF
TRBV20-1	.	.	TRBJ2-1	TGCAGTGCTAGGGAGAGCGGATCTAGATACAATGAGCAGTTCTTC	CSARESGSRYNEQFF
TRBV12-3/TRBV12-4	TRBD1	few	TRBJ2-3	TGTGCCAGCGTGACGGGACAGGTGAACACAGATACGCAGTATTTT	CASVTGQVNTDTQYF
TRBV12-3/TRBV12-4	.	few	TRBJ1-4	TGTGCCAGCAGTCCGGGAACTCCCCCCTTAAGGCTGTTTTTT	CASSPGTPPLRLFF
TRBV6-1	TRBD2	.	TRBJ2-1	TGTGCCAGCAGCCCACATACTAGCGGGCTTGGGTATGAGCAGTTCTTC	CASSPHTSGLGYEQFF
TRBV18	.	few	TRBJ2-1	TGTGCCAGCTCACCCGGAGGGACAACCAATGAGCAGTTCTTC	CASSPGGTTNEQFF
TRBV7-2	.	.	TRBJ2-6	TGTGCCAGCAGCCGAAATGGGGCCAACGTCCTGACTTTC	CASSRNGANVLTF